This TCR beta chain was documented in a study of cytomegalovirus exposure and HLA in healthy donors (dated by TCRdb to the late 2010s). In terms of the full investigation: According to a later analysis, one platform produced both the approximately 110 validation repertoires and the 670 or so repertoires of the first cohort. The study was designed to test whether signatures of past pathogen exposure could be identified by cataloging public T cell receptors. Besides the first cohort of about 730 subjects, a separate validation cohort made up of around 120 different subjects was used. High-throughput TCR immunosequencing, statistical association of individual TCRs with disease status, and machine learning were combined to predict cytomegalovirus infection status.

The library was made by the immunoSEQ multiplex PCR assay. Per the original workflow: A statistical classification framework was built to diagnose cytomegalovirus status from the catalog of TCR beta chain sequences. As stored in TCRdb, this immuneACCESS dataset retains in-frame rearrangements with V and J assigned. A fraction of the clones does not appear; measured against another copy, unresolved V genes explain less than half of the discrepancy, and the remainder lacks a known reason. The DNA gave D and trimming, while V, J and clone size come from that table. Counted in this sample were more than 300,000 clones; 75% to 90% of them appeared once. Around 0.8% of the sample goes to the ten largest clones. Points on this clone: Its antigen is unknown. No base quality values were provided; no much bigger clone lies one nucleotide off.

Summary of the overall study and its limitations: Subsequent analysis determined that TCRs grouped into clusters in the first cohort also showed a tendency toward co-occurrence across the 120 validation repertoires, and approximately 94% of cluster scores exceeded 0. A total of some 180 TCR beta chains were listed by the study as associated with cytomegalovirus. Most TCR sequences were observed very rarely across donors, whereas some public TCRs were present in many individuals. According to the authors, the approach could potentially be generalized to other disease states and immunological phenotypes. In both the original and validation cohorts, the classifier was reported to diagnose cytomegalovirus status with high specificity and sensitivity. A later analysis had no HLA typing for the validation cohort, so co-occurrence there was scored across all 130 or so repertoires. A few of the identified cytomegalovirus-associated TCR beta chains were confirmed in vitro to be specific for cytomegalovirus antigens.

The donors belonged to the validation cohort of around 110 subjects, which was separate from the roughly 700-subject first cohort. The clonotype comes from a woman aged 18-30 years in good health and CMV-seronegative. The sample consisted of PBMCs.

The nucleotides read TGTGCCAGCAGTTGGGACAGGGAAGGGACTGAAGCTTTCTTT. It codes for CASSWDREGTEAFF. The V and J genes are TRBV25-1 and TRBJ1-1, and 9 junction bases match TRBD1. From the cysteine up to the phenylalanine, the CDR3 has a length of 14 residues. Just CDR3 DNA is preserved here, 42 bases in frame from base 1. The V end gives up 5 bases and the J end 5 bases, leaving 6 bases in the junction not matched to a gene. For CDR1 and CDR2, the germline V gene lists MGHDK and SYGVNS. Extended through the reference TRBV25-1 and TRBJ1-1 proteins, this CDR3 yields the full variable domain: EADIYQTPRYLVIGTGKKITLECSQTMGHDKMYWYQQDPGMELHLIHYSYGVNSTEKGDLSSESTVSRIRTEHFPLTLESARPSHTSQYLCASSWDREGTEAFFGQGTRLTVV.